A single sample is the source of the 21 T cell receptor beta chains below, sequenced in a study of T cells in Graves' hyperthyroidism and ophthalmopathy. The source material, RNA transcripts, was used to amplify TCR beta CDR3 regions. TCR CDR3 underwent first-round RT-PCR with the HTBI primer set. TCRdb reanalysed the multiplex PCR reads using MiXCR and keeps one entry per CDR3 protein. The sample carries approximately 630,000 distinct CDR3 sequences, about 16% recorded once. Sequenced sample: blood. These receptor sequences come from a woman in her twenties or thirties with Graves' hyperthyroidism.

Comment on this clonotype: A much larger clone lies a single base off, so this may be a read error. The chain couples TRBV20-1 to TRBJ1-1, with TRBD1 matching 7 bases. Unmatched junction bases numbered 12, after V lost 3 bases and J lost 5 bases. This CDR3 region has 15 residues. Germline loops: CDR1 DFQATT, CDR2 SNEGSKA (reference sequence). In nucleotides, the CDR3 is TGCAGTGCTAGGCGACTTGACAGGGAGGGAACTGAAGCTTTCTTT. This translates into CSARRLDREGTEAFF.

The V and J genes are TRBV7-2 and TRBJ2-2; D possibly corresponds to TRBD2 (6 bases). This CDR3 region has 15 residues. The V and J ends lost 7 bases and 2 bases respectively, with 14 bases between them. Germline CDR1 SGHTA, CDR2 FQGNSA. This chain's CDR3 is CASTSGLVNTGELFF. In DNA, the CDR3 is TGTGCCAGCACCTCGGGACTGGTAAACACCGGGGAGCTGTTTTTT.

Details on this clonotype: Just one base apart from a much larger clone, this may be a read error. Written as DNA, the CDR3 is TGTGCCAGCAGTGAGCGGGCTAGCACAGATACGCAGTATTTT. Its protein product is CASSERASTDTQYF. The genes are TRBV6-4 and TRBJ2-3, with D possibly being TRBD2 (5 bases). V shed 3 bases and J shed 0 bases, with 7 bases lying between them. The length of the CDR3 is 14 residues. Germline V gene data show CDR1 as MRHNA and CDR2 as SNTAGT.

In its sample, this clonotype was seen a few times. This rearrangement joins TRBV7-9 to TRBJ2-1; TRBD2 matches at 8 bases. CDR3 size: 15 residues. Trimming took 2 bases from V and 1 from J; bases not matched to a gene: 1. Germline-derived CDR1 and CDR2 are SEHNR and FQNEAQ (reference sequence). CDR3 amino acids: CASSLIAGSYNEQFF. The CDR3 nucleotides read TGTGCCAGCAGCTTAATAGCGGGATCCTACAATGAGCAGTTCTTC. The variable domain in full, with the rest retrieved from reference TRBV7-9 and TRBJ2-1, is DTGVSQNPRHKITKRGQNVTFRCDPISEHNRLYWYRQTLGQGPEFLTYFQNEAQLEKSRLLSDRFSAERPKGSFSTLEIQRTEQGDSAMYLCASSLIAGSYNEQFFGPGTRLTVL.

There are many counts of this clonotype. The chain links TRBV13 to TRBJ2-1; 9 nucleotides match TRBD2. The trim removed 7 bases at V and 9 bases at J, leaving 19 bases unmatched. Per the germline V gene, CDR1 is PRHDT and CDR2 is FYEKMQ (reference sequence). The CDR3 loop spans 17 amino acids. The CDR3 coding sequence is TGTGCCAGCAACGAAAAAACCGGGACTAGCTGGTTCGGTGAGCAGTTCTTC. This codes for CASNEKTGTSWFGEQFF.

This clonotype was observed at least ten times. The chain links TRBV28 to TRBJ2-7; TRBD2 matches 11 bases. Germline trimming cut 8 bases from V and 0 bases from J; bases unmatched to any gene: 6. The CDR3 sequence is 15 residues long. CDR1 and CDR2 (germline): MDHEN, SYDVKM. Here the CDR3 reads CASVRSGRGSYEQYF. The CDR3 region has the DNA TGTGCCAGCGTCCGTAGCGGGAGGGGCTCCTACGAGCAGTACTTC.

The CDR3 protein is CASSYVGGLSYEQYF. CDR3 nucleotide sequence: TGCGCCAGCAGCTACGTTGGTGGGCTCTCCTACGAGCAGTACTTC. J is TRBJ2-7 and V is TRBV5-1; no firm D call. The germline CDR1 and CDR2 sequences are SGHRS and YFSETQ. The CDR3 runs 15 residues. The V and J ends lost 3 bases and 0 bases respectively, with 13 bases between them.

This chain connects TRBV5-6 to TRBJ1-2, with a tentative D call TRBD1 (5 bases). Germline V gene lookup returns CDR1 SGHDT and CDR2 YYEEEE. Deletions cut 2 bases from V and 12 bases from J, with 14 bases between. The CDR3 covers 12 residues. CDR3 sequence (DNA): TGTGCCAGCAGCTTAAACCTCAGGGAAGACACCTTC. The encoded protein is CASSLNLREDTF.

This clonotype was seen repeatedly, ten times or more. The chain has TRBV11-1 and TRBJ1-1; 8 nucleotides agree with TRBD1. The CDR3 is 13 amino acids. Germline trimming cut 4 bases from V and 11 bases from J; bases unmatched to any gene: 9. From germline, CDR1 is SGHAT and CDR2 FQDESV (reference sequence). Here the CDR3 DNA reads TGTGCCAGCAGCTACGACCAGGGGGCACGGGCTTTCTTT. Translated, it gives CASSYDQGARAFF.

This clonotype was counted many times. The J gene is TRBJ2-3, the V gene TRBV2; 7 positions match TRBD2. Germline V gene sequence: CDR1 SNHLY, CDR2 FYNNEI. Losses at the gene ends were 1 base for V and 1 base for J; bases not matched to a gene: 11. This CDR3 is 18 amino acids long. The CDR3 coding sequence is TGTGCCAGCAGTGAAGAGGTTCTCAGACTAGCAGGCACAGATACGCAGTATTTT. Translating it yields CASSEEVLRLAGTDTQYF.

This clonotype was seen a handful of times. The chain uses TRBV5-1 and TRBJ2-7, with unresolved D. CDR3 length: 12 residues. Per the germline V gene, CDR1 is SGHRS and CDR2 is YFSETQ. V was trimmed by 5 bases and J by 5 bases, leaving 11 bases between them. The CDR3 loop is CASRQRSDEQYF. As DNA, the CDR3 is TGCGCCAGCAGACAGCGCTCGGACGAGCAGTACTTC.

The table lists this clonotype with many counts. J is TRBJ2-3 and V is TRBV27; D is unresolved. Germline V lookup: CDR1 MNHEY, CDR2 SMNVEV (reference sequence). V lost 3 bases and J lost 1, with 11 bases in between. The CDR3 runs 15 residues. The CDR3 DNA is TGTGCCAGCAGTTTTGACATTTTGGGCACAGATACGCAGTATTTT. Residues: CASSFDILGTDTQYF.

The chain has TRBV6-1 and TRBJ2-3, with D possibly TRBD1 on 7 matching bases. Deletions cut 6 bases from V and 4 bases from J, with 14 bases between. This CDR3 contains 14 residues. Germline lookup yields CDR1 MNHNS and CDR2 SASEGT. CDR3 DNA: TGTGCCAGCAGACCACGCAGGGGGGCAGATACGCAGTATTTT. Residues: CASRPRRGADTQYF.

This clonotype was counted at least ten times. The gene calls are TRBV27 and TRBJ2-7; D is perhaps TRBD1 or TRBD2 (6 bases each). The CDR3 sequence is 12 residues long. Trimming removed 6 bases from V and 6 bases from J, with 12 bases in between. CDR1 is MNHEY and CDR2 is SMNVEV in the germline V gene (reference sequence). The CDR3 DNA reads as TGTGCCAGCAGGGAGGGGGAAGGCGAGCAGTACTTC. Amino acids: CASREGEGEQYF.

To note about this clonotype: The conserved closing phenylalanine or tryptophan is absent in this CDR3, likely reflecting a read error. The DNA is omitted, as the CDR3 cannot be located on it reliably, and the CDR3 follows TCRdb's listing. V is TRBV18 and J is TRBJ1-1. Germline V lookup: CDR1 KGHSH, CDR2 LQKENI. The CDR3 sequence runs 14 residues, both termini included. The chain's CDR3 is CASSPASLNTEASS.

J is TRBJ2-3 and V is TRBV6-5; TRBD2 aligns across 9 bases. Germline CDR1 MNHEY, CDR2 SVGAGI. V gave up 0 bases and J gave up 8 bases; unmatched junction bases: 9. The CDR3 is 16 amino acids. This CDR3 reads CASSYSKFLAGSTQYF. The CDR3 DNA follows: TGTGCCAGCAGTTACTCGAAGTTTCTAGCGGGATCTACGCAGTATTTT.

The rearrangement joins TRBV28 to TRBJ2-3; TRBD2 matches 16 bases. V shed 4 bases, J shed 3 bases, and the junction held 13 bases outside the gene matches. In germline, CDR1 is MDHEN, CDR2 SYDVKM. CDR3 size: 20 residues. The DNA of the CDR3 is TGTGCCAGCAGTTCCAGACCAGGGACTAGCGGGAGGGGAGGAACAGATACGCAGTATTTT. It specifies CASSSRPGTSGRGGTDTQYF.

The chain recombines TRBV18 with TRBJ2-2, with D uncertain. Trimming cost V 0 bases and J 2 bases, with 4 bases left between them. The CDR3 length is 14 residues. Germline-derived CDR1 and CDR2 are KGHSH and LQKENI. Written as DNA, the CDR3 is TGTGCCAGCTCACCACCCTACAACACCGGGGAGCTGTTTTTT. This gives the protein CASSPPYNTGELFF.

The rearrangement joins TRBV7-3 to TRBJ2-5; TRBD2 aligns across 15 bases. Germline CDR1 and CDR2: SGHTA and FQGTGA. The CDR3 runs to 16 residues. The trim removed 5 bases at V and 4 bases at J, leaving 5 bases unmatched. CDR3 sequence (DNA): TGTGCCAGCAGCACTCCGGGACTAGCGGGAGGAGAGACCCAGTACTTC. It specifies CASSTPGLAGGETQYF.

The genes are TRBV28 and TRBJ1-1; a possible D gene is TRBD1 (6 bases). The germline CDR1 and CDR2 sequences are MDHEN and SYDVKM. This CDR3 is built from 13 residues. Trimming left V 10 bases short and J 1 base short, with 13 bases between. This CDR3 reads CATLGHRNTEAFF. The CDR3 DNA sequence: TGTGCCACCCTGGGACACCGGAACACTGAAGCTTTCTTT.

This clonotype was observed many times. The chain joins TRBV3-1 to TRBJ1-2, with a weak D call TRBD1 (5 bases). CDR3 length: 15 residues. Germline V gene lookup returns CDR1 LGHDT and CDR2 YNNKEL (reference sequence). V gave up 0 bases and J gave up 4 bases, with 12 bases separating them. This CDR3 is CASSQDLTASYGYTF. DNA for the CDR3: TGTGCCAGCAGCCAAGATTTGACAGCTTCCTATGGCTACACCTTC.